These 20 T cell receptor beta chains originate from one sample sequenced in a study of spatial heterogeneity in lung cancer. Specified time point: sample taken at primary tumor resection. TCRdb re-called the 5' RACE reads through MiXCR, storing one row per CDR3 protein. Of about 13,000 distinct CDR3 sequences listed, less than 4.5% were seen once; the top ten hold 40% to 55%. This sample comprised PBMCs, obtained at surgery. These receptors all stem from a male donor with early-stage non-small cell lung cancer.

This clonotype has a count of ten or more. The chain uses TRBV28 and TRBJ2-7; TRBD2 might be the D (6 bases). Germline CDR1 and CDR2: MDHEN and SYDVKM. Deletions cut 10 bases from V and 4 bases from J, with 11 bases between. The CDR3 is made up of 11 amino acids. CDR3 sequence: CATAGTYEQYF. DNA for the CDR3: TGTGCCACGGCGGGAACATACGAGCAGTACTTC. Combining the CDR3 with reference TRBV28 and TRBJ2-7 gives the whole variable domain DVKVTQSSRYLVKRTGEKVFLECVQDMDHENMFWYRQDPGLGLRLIYFSYDVKMKEKGDIPEGYSVSREKKERFSLILESASTNQTSMYLCATAGTYEQYFGPGTRLTVT.

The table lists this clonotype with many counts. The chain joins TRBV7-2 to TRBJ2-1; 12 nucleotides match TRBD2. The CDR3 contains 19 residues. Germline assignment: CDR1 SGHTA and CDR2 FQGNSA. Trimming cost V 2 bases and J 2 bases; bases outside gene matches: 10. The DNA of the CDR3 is TGTGCCAGCAGCTTACAGGGACTAGCGGGCCGGGGGACCTACAATGAGCAGTTCTTC. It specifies CASSLQGLAGRGTYNEQFF.

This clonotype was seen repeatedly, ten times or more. The CDR3: CASSLVPQSTEAFF. CDR3 nucleotides: TGTGCCAGCAGTTTAGTTCCGCAGAGCACTGAAGCTTTCTTT. V usage is TRBV6-5 and J usage is TRBJ1-1; D unclear. CDR1 and CDR2 (germline): MNHEY, SVGAGI. This CDR3 is 14 amino acids long. Deletions cut 4 bases from V and 4 bases from J, with 13 bases between.

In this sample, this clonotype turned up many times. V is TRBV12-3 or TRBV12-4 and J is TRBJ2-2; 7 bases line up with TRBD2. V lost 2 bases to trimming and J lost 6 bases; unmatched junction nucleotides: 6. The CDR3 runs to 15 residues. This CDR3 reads CASSLSGRRSGELFF. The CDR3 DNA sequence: TGTGCCAGCAGTTTATCCGGGAGGCGGTCCGGGGAGCTGTTTTTT.

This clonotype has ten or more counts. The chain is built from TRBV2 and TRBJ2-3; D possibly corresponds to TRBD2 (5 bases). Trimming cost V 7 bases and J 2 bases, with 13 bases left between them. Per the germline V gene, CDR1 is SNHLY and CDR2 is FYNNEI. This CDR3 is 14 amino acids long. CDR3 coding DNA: TGTGCCAGCAAGAGGGAGACCCCCACAGATACGCAGTATTTT. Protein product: CASKRETPTDTQYF.

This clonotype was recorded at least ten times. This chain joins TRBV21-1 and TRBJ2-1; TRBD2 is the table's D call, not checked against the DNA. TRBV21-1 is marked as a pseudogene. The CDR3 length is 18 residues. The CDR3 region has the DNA TGTGCCAGCATCACCGGGGCCACGGGAGGGCGGACCTACAATGAGCAGTTCTTC. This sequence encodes CASITGATGGRTYNEQFF.

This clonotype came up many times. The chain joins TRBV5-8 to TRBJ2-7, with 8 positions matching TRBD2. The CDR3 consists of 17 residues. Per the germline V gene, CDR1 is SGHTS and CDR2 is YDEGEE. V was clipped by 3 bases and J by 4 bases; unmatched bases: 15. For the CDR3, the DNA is TGTGCCAGCAGCTCCCGGCGGAGCGGGAGTTTTTCGTACGAGCAGTACTTC. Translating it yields CASSSRRSGSFSYEQYF.

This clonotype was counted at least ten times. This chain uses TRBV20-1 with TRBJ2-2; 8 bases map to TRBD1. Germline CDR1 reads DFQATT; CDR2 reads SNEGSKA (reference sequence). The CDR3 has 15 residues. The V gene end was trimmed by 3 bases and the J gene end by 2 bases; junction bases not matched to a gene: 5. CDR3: CSARGPGGNTGELFF. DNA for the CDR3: TGCAGTGCTAGGGGGCCAGGGGGCAACACCGGGGAGCTGTTTTTT.

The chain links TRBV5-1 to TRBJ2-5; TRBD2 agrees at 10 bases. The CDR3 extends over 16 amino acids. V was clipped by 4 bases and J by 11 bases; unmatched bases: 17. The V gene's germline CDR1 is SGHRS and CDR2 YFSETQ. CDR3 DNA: TGCGCCAGCAGCCCGAATCTGATGGCTAGCGGGAGTTCTCAGTACTTC. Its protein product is CASSPNLMASGSSQYF.

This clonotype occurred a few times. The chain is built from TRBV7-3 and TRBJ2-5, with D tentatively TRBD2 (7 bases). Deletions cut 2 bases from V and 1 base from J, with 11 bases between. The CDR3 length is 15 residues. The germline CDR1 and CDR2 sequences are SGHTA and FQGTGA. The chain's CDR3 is CASSLAGAIQETQYF. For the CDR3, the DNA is TGTGCCAGCAGCTTAGCGGGGGCAATCCAAGAGACCCAGTACTTC.

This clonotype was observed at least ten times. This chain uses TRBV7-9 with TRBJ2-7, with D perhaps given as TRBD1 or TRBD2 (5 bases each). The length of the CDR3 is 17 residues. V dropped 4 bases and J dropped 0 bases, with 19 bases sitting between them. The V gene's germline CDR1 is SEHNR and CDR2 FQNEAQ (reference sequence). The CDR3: CASSSPRDGPISYEQYF. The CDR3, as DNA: TGTGCCAGCAGCTCCCCCCGGGACGGTCCTATCTCCTACGAGCAGTACTTC.

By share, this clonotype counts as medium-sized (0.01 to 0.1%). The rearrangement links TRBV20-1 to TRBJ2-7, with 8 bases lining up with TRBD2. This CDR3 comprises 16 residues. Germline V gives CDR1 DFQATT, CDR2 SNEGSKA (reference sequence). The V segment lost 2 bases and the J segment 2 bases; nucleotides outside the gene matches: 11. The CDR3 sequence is CSARKPLPGLAYEQYF. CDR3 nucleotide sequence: TGCAGTGCTAGAAAGCCTCTTCCGGGACTAGCCTACGAGCAGTACTTC.

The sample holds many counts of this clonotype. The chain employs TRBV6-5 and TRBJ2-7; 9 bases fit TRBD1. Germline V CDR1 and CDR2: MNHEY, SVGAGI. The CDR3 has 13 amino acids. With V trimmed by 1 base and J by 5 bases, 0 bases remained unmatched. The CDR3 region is CASSYWTGDEQYF. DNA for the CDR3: TGTGCCAGCAGTTACTGGACAGGGGACGAGCAGTACTTC.

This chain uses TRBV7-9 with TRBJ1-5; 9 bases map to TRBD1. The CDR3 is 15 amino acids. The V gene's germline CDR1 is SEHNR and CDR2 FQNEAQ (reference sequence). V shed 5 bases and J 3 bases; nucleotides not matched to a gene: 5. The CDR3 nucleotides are TGTGCCAGCAGCGGGGGACAGGGAAACAATCAGCCCCAGCATTTT. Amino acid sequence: CASSGGQGNNQPQHF.

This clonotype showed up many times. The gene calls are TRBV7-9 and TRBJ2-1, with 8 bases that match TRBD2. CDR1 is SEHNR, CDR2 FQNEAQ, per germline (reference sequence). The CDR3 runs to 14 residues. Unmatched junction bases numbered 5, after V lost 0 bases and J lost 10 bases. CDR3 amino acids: CASSLAPQRGEQFF. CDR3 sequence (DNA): TGTGCCAGCAGCTTAGCCCCCCAGCGGGGGGAGCAGTTCTTC. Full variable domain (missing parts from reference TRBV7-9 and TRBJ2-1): DTGVSQNPRHKITKRGQNVTFRCDPISEHNRLYWYRQTLGQGPEFLTYFQNEAQLEKSRLLSDRFSAERPKGSFSTLEIQRTEQGDSAMYLCASSLAPQRGEQFFGPGTRLTVL.

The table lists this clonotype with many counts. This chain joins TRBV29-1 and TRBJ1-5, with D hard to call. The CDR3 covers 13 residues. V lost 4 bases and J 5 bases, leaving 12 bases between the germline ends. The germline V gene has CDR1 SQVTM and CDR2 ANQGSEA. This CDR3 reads CSVADGLYQPQHF. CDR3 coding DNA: TGCAGCGTTGCGGACGGCCTTTATCAGCCCCAGCATTTT.

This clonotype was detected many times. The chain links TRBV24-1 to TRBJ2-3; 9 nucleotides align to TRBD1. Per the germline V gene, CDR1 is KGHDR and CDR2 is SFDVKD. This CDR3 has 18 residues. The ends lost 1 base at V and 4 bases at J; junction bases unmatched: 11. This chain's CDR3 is CATSDFLGTGGEADTQYF. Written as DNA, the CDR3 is TGTGCCACCAGTGATTTCTTGGGTACAGGGGGCGAGGCAGATACGCAGTATTTT.

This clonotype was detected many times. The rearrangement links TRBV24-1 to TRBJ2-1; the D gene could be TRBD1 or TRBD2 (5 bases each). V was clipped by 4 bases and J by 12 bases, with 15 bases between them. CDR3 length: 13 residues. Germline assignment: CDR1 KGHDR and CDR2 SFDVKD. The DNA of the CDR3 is TGTGCCACCAGTGACCTGGTTGGGGGTTGGCAGTTCTTC. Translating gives CATSDLVGGWQFF.

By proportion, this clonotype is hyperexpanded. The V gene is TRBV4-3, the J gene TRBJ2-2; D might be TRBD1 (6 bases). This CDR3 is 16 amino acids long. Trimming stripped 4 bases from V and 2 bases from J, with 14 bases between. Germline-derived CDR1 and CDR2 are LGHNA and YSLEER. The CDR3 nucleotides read TGCGCCAGCAGCCCCGGTTTGGGGGCCAACACCGGGGAGCTGTTTTTT. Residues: CASSPGLGANTGELFF.

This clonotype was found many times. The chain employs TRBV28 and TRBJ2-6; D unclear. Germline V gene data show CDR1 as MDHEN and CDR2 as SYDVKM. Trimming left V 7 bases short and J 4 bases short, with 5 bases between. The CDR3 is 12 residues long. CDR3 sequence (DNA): TGTGCCAGCATGGCCGGGGCCAACGTCCTGACTTTC. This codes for CASMAGANVLTF.